These T cell receptor beta chains were read from a single sample in a study of blood T cell repertoires in COVID-19. Only in-frame clones appear in the TCRdb table, and some are missing; sequencing was by immunoSEQ multiplex PCR. In the table there are a few hundred thousand clones, 80% to 90% of which are singletons. The sequencing input was PBMCs or T cells enriched from blood (not recorded which). The receptors shown here come from a woman between 50 and 59 years old who had recovered from COVID-19. The CDR3 runs from the conserved cysteine through the conserved F or W. D genes are given only for firm matches. The size entry is marked missing in some rows and otherwise reads once, few, many or a size class.

TRBV20-1	TRBJ1-1	once	TRBD1	TGCAGTGCTAGTCGTTCGGGACAGTTGAACACTGAAGCTTTCTTT	CSASRSGQLNTEAFF
TRBV19	TRBJ2-7	.	.	TGTGCCAGTAGTACAGCCTACGAGCAGTACTTC	CASSTAYEQYF
TRBV7-9	TRBJ2-1	.	.	TGTGCCAGCAGACCCGGGACACAAGCCTACAATGAGCAGTTCTTC	CASRPGTQAYNEQFF
TRBV2	TRBJ1-1	.	.	TGTGCCAGCAGTACGTCAGGGTTTGAAGCTTTCTTT	CASSTSGFEAFF
TRBV5-1	TRBJ2-5	.	TRBD2	TGCGCCAGCAGTTGGGGAGCGGGGGGGCGCCAAGAGACCCAGTACTTC	CASSWGAGGRQETQYF
TRBV7-2	TRBJ1-2	.	.	TGTGCCAGCACCTTACGGTCAGCGGTTGGCTACACCTTC	CASTLRSAVGYTF
TRBV29-1	TRBJ1-1	.	TRBD1	TGCAGCGCTGGGCCTCGGACAGGGCTGAACACTGAAGCTTTCTTT	CSAGPRTGLNTEAFF
TRBV5-1	TRBJ2-7	.	TRBD2	TGCGCCAGCAGAAGCGGGGGAGCAGACTACGAGCAGTACTTC	CASRSGGADYEQYF
TRBV5-1	TRBJ1-1	.	TRBD1	TGCGCCAGCAGCCTTGACAGGGAGGCTTTCTTT	CASSLDREAFF
TRBV9	TRBJ1-3	.	.	TGTGCCAGCAGCGTAGTCGGGGGGGCGTCGGGAAACACCATATATTTT	CASSVVGGASGNTIYF
TRBV7-9	TRBJ2-3	once	TRBD1	TGTGCCAGCAGCTCAACAGGGGGCGCAGGAACGCAGTATTTT	CASSSTGGAGTQYF
TRBV7-9	TRBJ1-3	.	.	TGTGCCAGCAGCTTGAGTTCAGGGCCCGGAAACACCATATATTTT	CASSLSSGPGNTIYF
TRBV5-1	TRBJ1-2	.	TRBD1	TGCGCCAGCAGCGGAACAGGGGGCTTAGGGGGCTACACCTTC	CASSGTGGLGGYTF
TRBV4-1	TRBJ1-2	.	.	TGCGCCAGCAGCCAGAAGCTCGGAGCTGGCTACACCTTC	CASSQKLGAGYTF